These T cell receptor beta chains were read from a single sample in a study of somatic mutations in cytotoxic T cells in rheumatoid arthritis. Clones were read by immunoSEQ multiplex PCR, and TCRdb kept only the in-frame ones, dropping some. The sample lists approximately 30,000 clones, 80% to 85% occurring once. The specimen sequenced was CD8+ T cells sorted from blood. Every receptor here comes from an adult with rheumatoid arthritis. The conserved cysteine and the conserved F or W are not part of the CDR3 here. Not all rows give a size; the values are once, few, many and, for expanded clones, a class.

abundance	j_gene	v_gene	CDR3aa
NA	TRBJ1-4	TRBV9	ASSVNSLNEKLF
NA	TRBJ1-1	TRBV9	ASSVEGQAGTEAF
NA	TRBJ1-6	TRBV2	ASSDVGHLNSPLH
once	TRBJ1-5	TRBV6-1	ASSEPRLVYSQPQH
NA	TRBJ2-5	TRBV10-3	AIKDPDRGPAEETQY
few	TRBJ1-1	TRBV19	ASSIGTRTGRREAF
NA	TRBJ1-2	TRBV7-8	ASSLDTRDWALYILGYT
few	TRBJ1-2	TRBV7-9	ASSPVGGANYGYT
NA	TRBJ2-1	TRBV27	ASCEGGNEQF
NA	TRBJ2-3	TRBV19	ASHGQGETDTQY
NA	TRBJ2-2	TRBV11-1	ASSLAQSSGTRELF
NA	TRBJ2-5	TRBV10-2	ASSAEGAVWETQY
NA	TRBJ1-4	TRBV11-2	ASSLGEKLF
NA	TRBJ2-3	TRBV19	ASSPGFADTQY
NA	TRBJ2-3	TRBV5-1	ASSLAGTGGTDTQY
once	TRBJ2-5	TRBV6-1	ASLAGGWETQY
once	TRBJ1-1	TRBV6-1	ASSEVYTEAF
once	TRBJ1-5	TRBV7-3	ASSRSAAPGQPQH
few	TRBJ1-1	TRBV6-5	ASSYRGSEAF
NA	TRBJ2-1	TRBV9	ASSVVASGSSYNEQF
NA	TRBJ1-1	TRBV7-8	ASSPMGGITEAF
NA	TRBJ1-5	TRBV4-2	ASSQDYGYSNQPQH
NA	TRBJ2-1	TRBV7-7	ASSPGTRLDEQF
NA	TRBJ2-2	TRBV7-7	ASSPSDTGELF
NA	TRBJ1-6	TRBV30	AWSRGRDNSPLH
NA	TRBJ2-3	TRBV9	ASRGGASTDTQY
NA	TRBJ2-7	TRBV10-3	AISELEGAGSYEQY
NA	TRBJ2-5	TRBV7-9	ASSLGRRNRETQY
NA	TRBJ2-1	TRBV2	ASSELGGASYNEQF
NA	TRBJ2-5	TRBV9	ASSVVAGAPETQY
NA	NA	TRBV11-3	ASSSWTSDSYEQY
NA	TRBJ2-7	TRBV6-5	ASSYRARAYEQY
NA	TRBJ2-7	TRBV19	ASSTRGQAYEQY